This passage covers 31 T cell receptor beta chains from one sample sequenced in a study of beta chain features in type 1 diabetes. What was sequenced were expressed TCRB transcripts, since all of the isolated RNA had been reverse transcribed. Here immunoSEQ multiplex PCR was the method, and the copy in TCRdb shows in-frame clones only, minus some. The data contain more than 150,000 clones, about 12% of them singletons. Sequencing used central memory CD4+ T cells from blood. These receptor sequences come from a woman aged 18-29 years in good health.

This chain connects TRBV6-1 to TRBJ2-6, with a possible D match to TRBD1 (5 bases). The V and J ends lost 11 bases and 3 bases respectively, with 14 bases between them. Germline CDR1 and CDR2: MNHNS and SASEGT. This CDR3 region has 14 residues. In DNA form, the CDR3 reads TGTGCCGGCACCACAGGAATTGGGGCCAACGTCCTGACTTTC. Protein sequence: CAGTTGIGANVLTF.

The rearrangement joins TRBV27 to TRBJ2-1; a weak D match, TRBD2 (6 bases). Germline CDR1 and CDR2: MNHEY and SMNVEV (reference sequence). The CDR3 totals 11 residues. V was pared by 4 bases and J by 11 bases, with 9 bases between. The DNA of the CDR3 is TGTGCCAGCAGTTCAGGGAGGAAGCAGTTCTTC. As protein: CASSSGRKQFF.

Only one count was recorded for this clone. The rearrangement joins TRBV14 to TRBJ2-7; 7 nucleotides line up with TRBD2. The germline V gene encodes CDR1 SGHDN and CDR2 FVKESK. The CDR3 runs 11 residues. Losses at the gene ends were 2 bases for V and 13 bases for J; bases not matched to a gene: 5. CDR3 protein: CASSQFQGLYF. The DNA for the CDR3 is TGTGCCAGCAGCCAATTTCAGGGACTATACTTC.

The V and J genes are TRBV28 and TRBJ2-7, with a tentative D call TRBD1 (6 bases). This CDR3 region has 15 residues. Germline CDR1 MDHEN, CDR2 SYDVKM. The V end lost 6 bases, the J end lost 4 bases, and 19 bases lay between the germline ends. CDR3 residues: CASRTGTSFPYEQYF. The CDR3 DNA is TGTGCCAGCAGGACAGGTACTTCATTTCCTTACGAGCAGTACTTC.

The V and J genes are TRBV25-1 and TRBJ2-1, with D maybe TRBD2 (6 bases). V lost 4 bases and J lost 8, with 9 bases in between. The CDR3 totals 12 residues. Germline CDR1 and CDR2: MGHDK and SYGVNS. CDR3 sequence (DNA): TGTGCCAGCAGTGTGGGGGGACATGAGCAGTTCTTC. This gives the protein CASSVGGHEQFF.

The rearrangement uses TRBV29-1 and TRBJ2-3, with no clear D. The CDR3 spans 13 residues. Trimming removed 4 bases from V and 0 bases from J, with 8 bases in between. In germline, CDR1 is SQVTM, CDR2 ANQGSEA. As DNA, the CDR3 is TGCAGCGTTGTACGGTCTAGCACAGATACGCAGTATTTT. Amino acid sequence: CSVVRSSTDTQYF.

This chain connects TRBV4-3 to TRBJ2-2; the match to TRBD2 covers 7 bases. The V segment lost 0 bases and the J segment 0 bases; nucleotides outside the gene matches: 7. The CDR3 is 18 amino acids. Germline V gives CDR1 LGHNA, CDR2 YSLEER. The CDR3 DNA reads TGCGCCAGCAGCCAAGATGTCGGTAGCGGGTCGAACACCGGGGAGCTGTTTTTT. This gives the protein CASSQDVGSGSNTGELFF.

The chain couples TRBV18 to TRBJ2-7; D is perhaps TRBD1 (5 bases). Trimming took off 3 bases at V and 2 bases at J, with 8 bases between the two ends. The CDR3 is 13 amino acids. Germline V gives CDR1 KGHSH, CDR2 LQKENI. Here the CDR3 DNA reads TGTGCCAGCTCACCCCAGGACACCTACGAGCAGTACTTC. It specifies CASSPQDTYEQYF.

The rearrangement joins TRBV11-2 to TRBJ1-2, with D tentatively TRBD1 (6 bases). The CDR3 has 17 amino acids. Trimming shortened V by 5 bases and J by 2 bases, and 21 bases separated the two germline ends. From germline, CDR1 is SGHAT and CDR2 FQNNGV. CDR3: CASSPGQTSKANYGYTF. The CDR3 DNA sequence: TGTGCCAGCAGCCCAGGACAGACCTCGAAAGCCAACTATGGCTACACCTTC.

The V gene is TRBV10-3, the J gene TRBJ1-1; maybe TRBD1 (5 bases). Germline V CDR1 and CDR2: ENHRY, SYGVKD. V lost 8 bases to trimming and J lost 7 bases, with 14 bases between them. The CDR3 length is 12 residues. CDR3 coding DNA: TGTGCCATCGCTCAGGGAAGGAATGAAGCTTTCTTT. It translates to CAIAQGRNEAFF.

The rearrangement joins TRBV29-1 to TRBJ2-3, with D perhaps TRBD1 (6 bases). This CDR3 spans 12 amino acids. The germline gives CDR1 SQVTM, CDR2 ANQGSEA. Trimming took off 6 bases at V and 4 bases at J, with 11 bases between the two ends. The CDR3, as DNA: TGCAGCGTGTACAGGGCGGCAGATACGCAGTATTTT. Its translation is CSVYRAADTQYF.

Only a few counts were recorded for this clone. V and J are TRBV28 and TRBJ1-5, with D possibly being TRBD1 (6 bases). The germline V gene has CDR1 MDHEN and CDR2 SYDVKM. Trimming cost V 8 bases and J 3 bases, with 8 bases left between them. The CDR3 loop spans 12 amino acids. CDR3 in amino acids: CASQGINQPQHF. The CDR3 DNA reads TGTGCCAGCCAGGGGATCAATCAGCCCCAGCATTTT.

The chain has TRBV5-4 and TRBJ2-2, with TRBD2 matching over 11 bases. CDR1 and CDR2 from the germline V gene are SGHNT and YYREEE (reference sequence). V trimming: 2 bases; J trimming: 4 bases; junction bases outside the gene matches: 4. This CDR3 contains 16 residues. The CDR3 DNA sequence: TGTGCCAGCAGCTTACGACTAGCGGGACTCACCGGGGAGCTGTTTTTT. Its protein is CASSLRLAGLTGELFF.

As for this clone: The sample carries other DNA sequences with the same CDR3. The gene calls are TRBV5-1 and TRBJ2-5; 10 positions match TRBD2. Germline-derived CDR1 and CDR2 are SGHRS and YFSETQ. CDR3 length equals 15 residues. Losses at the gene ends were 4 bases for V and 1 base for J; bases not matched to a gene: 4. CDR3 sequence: CASSRWTSGQETQYF. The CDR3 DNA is TGCGCCAGCAGCCGGTGGACTAGCGGCCAAGAGACCCAGTACTTC. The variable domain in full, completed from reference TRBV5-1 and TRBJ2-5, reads KAGVTQTPRYLIKTRGQQVTLSCSPISGHRSVSWYQQTPGQGLQFLFEYFSETQRNKGNFPGRFSGRQFSNSRSEMNVSTLELGDSALYLCASSRWTSGQETQYFGPGTRLLVL.

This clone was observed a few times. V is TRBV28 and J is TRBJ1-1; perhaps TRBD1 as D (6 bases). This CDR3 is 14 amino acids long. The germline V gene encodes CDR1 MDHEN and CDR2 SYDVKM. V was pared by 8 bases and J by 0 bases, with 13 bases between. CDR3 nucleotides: TGTGCCAGCGGTGCAGGGACAATGAACACTGAAGCTTTCTTT. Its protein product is CASGAGTMNTEAFF. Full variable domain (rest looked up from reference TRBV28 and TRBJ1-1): DVKVTQSSRYLVKRTGEKVFLECVQDMDHENMFWYRQDPGLGLRLIYFSYDVKMKEKGDIPEGYSVSREKKERFSLILESASTNQTSMYLCASGAGTMNTEAFFGQGTRLTVV.

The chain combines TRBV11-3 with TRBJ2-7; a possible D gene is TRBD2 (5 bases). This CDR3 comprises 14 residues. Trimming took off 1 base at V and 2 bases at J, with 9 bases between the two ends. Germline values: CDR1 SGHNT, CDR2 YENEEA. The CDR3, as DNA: TGTGCCAGCAGCTTAGGGAGGTCTACCTACGAGCAGTACTTC. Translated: CASSLGRSTYEQYF. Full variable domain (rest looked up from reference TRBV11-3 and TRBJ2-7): EAGVVQSPRYKIIEKKQPVAFWCNPISGHNTLYWYLQNLGQGPELLIRYENEEAVDDSQLPKDRFSAERLKGVDSTLKIQPAELGDSAVYLCASSLGRSTYEQYFGPGTRLTVT.

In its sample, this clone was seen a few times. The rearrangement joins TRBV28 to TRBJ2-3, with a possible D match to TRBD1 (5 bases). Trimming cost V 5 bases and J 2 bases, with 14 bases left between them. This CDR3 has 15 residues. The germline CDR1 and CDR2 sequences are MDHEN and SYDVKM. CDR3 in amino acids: CASSRGGRTTDTQYF. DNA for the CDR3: TGTGCCAGCAGTAGGGGTGGGCGGACCACAGATACGCAGTATTTT.

The CDR3 protein is CAISEPTERNTEAFF. In DNA, the CDR3 is TGTGCCATCAGTGAACCTACAGAAAGGAACACTGAAGCTTTCTTT. The J gene is TRBJ1-1, the V gene TRBV10-3; no firm D call. Trimming took off 3 bases at V and 1 base at J, with 12 bases between the two ends. Germline-derived CDR1 and CDR2 are ENHRY and SYGVKD. This CDR3 has 15 residues.

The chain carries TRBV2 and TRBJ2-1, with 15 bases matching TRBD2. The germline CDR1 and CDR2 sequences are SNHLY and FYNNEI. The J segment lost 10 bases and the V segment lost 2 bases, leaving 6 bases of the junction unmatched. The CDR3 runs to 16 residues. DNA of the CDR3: TGTGCCAGCAGTGAATGGGCGGGACTAGCGGGAGGAGAGCAGTTCTTC. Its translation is CASSEWAGLAGGEQFF.

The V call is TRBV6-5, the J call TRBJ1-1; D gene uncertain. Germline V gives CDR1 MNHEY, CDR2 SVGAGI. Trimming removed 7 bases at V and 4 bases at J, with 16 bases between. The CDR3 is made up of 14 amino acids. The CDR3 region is CASIGTGMSTEAFF. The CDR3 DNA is TGTGCCAGCATTGGAACGGGGATGAGCACTGAAGCTTTCTTT.

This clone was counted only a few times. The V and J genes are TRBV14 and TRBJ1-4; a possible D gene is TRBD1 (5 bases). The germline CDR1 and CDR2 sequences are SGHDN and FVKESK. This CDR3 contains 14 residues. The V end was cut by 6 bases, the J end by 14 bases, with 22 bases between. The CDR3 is CASRDNAPGLDLFF. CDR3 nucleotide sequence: TGTGCCAGCAGAGACAACGCCCCGGGACTCGATCTGTTTTTT.

The DNA of the CDR3 is TGTGCCAGCAGCCGTTACATCGGGGAGCTGTTTTTT. Protein: CASSRYIGELFF. The chain employs TRBV11-1 and TRBJ2-2; D not resolved. V lost 5 bases to trimming and J lost 7 bases, with 8 bases between them. Germline CDR1 SGHAT, CDR2 FQDESV (reference sequence). The CDR3 length is 12 residues. Filled out from reference TRBV11-1 and TRBJ2-2, the complete variable domain reads EAEVAQSPRYKITEKSQAVAFWCDPISGHATLYWYRQILGQGPELLVQFQDESVVDDSQLPKDRFSAERLKGVDSTLKIQPAELGDSAMYLCASSRYIGELFFGEGSRLTVL.

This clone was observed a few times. This chain's CDR3 is CASSVLAGVGSSEQYF. In DNA form, the CDR3 reads TGTGCCAGCAGTGTCCTAGCGGGAGTCGGTTCAAGCGAGCAGTACTTC. The chain recombines TRBV6-1 with TRBJ2-7; 10 bases fit TRBD2. Losses at the gene ends were 4 bases for V and 6 bases for J; bases not matched to a gene: 12. Germline lookup yields CDR1 MNHNS and CDR2 SASEGT. CDR3 length: 16 amino acids.

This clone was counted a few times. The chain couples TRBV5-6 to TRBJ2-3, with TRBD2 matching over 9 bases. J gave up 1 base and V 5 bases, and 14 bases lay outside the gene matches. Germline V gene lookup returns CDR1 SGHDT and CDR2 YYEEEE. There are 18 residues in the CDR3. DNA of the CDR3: TGTGCCAGCAGACCCAGGGGGGCGGGAGGGTTTGGCACAGATACGCAGTATTTT. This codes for CASRPRGAGGFGTDTQYF.

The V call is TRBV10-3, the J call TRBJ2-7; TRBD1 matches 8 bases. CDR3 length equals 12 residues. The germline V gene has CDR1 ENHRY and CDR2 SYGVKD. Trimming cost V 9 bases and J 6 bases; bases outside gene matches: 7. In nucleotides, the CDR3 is TGTGCCATATCTTGGGGACAGGCCGAGCAGTACTTC. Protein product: CAISWGQAEQYF.

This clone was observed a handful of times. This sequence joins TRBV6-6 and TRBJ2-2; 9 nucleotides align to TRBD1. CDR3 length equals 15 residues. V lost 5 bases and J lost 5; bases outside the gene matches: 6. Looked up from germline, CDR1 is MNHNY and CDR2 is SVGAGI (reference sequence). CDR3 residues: CASSQQGARTGELFF. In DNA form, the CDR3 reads TGTGCCAGCAGTCAACAGGGGGCTCGGACCGGGGAGCTGTTTTTT.

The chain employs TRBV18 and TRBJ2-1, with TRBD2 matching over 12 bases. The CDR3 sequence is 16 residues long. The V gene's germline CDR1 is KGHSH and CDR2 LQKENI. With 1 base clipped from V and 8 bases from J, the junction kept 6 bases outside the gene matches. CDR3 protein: CASSPRLAGVVDEQFF. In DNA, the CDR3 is TGTGCCAGCTCACCACGACTAGCGGGAGTTGTGGATGAGCAGTTCTTC.

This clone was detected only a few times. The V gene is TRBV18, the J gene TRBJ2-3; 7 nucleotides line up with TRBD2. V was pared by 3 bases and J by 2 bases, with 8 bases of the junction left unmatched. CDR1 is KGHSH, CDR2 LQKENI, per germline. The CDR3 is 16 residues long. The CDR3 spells CASSPFLAENTDTQYF. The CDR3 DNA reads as TGTGCCAGCTCACCCTTCCTAGCGGAGAACACAGATACGCAGTATTTT.

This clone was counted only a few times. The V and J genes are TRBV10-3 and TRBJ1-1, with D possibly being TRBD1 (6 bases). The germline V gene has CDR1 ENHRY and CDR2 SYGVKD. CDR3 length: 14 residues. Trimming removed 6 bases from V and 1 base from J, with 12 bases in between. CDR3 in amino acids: CAIRSGQKNTEAFF. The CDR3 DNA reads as TGTGCCATCAGATCAGGACAGAAGAACACTGAAGCTTTCTTT.

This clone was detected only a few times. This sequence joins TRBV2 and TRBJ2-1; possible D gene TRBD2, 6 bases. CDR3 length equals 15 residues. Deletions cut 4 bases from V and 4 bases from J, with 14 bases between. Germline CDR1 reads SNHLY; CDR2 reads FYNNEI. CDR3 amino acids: CASSGSLARYNEQFF. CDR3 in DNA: TGTGCCAGCAGTGGGTCCCTAGCGCGGTACAATGAGCAGTTCTTC.

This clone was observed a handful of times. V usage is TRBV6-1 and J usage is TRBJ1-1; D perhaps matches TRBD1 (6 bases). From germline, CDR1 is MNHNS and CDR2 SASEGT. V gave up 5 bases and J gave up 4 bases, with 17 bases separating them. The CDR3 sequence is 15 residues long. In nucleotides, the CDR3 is TGTGCCAGCAGTACGGACAGAGGAGCTGTCACTGAAGCTTTCTTT. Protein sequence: CASSTDRGAVTEAFF.